The clone carrying this T cell receptor beta chain came up a few times. The germline V gene has CDR1 SNHLY and CDR2 FYNNEI. V lost 7 bases, J lost 5 bases, and 20 bases lay in between. This CDR3 contains 15 residues. For repertoire sequencing, the TCR beta CDR3 regions were amplified from RNA transcripts. The library came from an HTBI-primed first-round RT-PCR and a second-round multiplex PCR. TCRdb reprocessed the multiplex PCR reads with MiXCR, giving one entry per CDR3 protein. The table lists some 240,000 distinct CDR3 sequences, 45% to 55% of them singletons. This sample stems from a study of Graves' ophthalmopathy and Graves' hyperthyroidism. Uncontrolled infections, pregnancy, lactation or other autoimmune diseases led to patient exclusion. Physicians reached a diagnosis by relying on clinical symptoms, serum thyroxine, TRAb, thyroid ultrasound and orbital computed tomography.

The V gene is TRBV2, the J gene TRBJ1-2; D perhaps matches TRBD1 (5 bases). Sequencing was carried out using peripheral blood. This sequence was found in an adult man with Graves' ophthalmopathy. For the CDR3, the DNA is TGTGCCAGCATCCGCTACCCAACAGGAAATTATGGCTACACCTTC. It yields the protein CASIRYPTGNYGYTF. Full variable domain (missing parts from reference TRBV2 and TRBJ1-2): EPEVTQTPSHQVTQMGQEVILRCVPISNHLYFYWYRQILGQKVEFLVSFYNNEISEKSEIFDDQFSVERPDGSNFTLKIRSTKLEDSAMYFCASIRYPTGNYGYTFGSGTRLTVV.